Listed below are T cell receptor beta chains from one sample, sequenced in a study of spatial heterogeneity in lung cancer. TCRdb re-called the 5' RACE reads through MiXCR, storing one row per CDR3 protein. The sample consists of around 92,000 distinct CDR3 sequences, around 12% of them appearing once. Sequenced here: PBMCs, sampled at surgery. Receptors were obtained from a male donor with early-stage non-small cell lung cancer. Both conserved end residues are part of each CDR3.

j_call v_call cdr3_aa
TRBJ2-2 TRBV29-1 CSVEIREPGELFF
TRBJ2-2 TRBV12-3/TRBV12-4 CASSSRQGGNTGELFF
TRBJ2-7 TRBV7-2 CASSPGMERLSYEQYF
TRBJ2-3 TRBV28 CASSQPSDTQYF
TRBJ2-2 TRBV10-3 CAISEWEDTGELFF
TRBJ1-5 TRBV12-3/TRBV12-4 CASSLNGNQPQHF
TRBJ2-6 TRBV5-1 CASSLLGQGAPGANVLTF
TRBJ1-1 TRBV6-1 CASSELSWAFF
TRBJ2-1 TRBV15 CATRNGRLYNEQFF
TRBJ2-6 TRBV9 CASSAIREANVLTF
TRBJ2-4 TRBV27 CASSRGKDLLAKNIQYF
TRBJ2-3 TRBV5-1 CASSSWDVGTDTQYF
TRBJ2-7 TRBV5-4 CASSLPSGGLVEQYF
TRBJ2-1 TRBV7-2 CASSQRQGSGEQQFF
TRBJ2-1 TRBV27 CASSLTGIRLDEQFF
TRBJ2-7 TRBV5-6 CASSGGQGFQKYF
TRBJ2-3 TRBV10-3 CAISGWLVTSGGVDTQYF
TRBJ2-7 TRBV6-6 CASSKGTGDLYEQYF
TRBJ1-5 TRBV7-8 CASSLGNNQPQHF
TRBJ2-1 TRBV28 CASSYRVGGTYNEQFF
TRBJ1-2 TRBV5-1 CASSYDRGPGFGYTF
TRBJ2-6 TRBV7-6 CASSLRPGANVLTF